Below, 10 T cell receptor beta chains from the same sample are listed, as sequenced in a study of blood T cell repertoires in COVID-19. Measured with immunoSEQ multiplex PCR; TCRdb has only the in-frame clones, and not every one. The sample lists about 300,000 clones; more than 80% were seen once. Sequencing was performed on peripheral blood. These TCRs come from a woman in her 30s with COVID-19, enrolled during active disease.

The chain has TRBV15 and TRBJ2-2, with D perhaps matching TRBD2 (5 bases). V was cut by 5 bases and J by 4 bases, with 8 bases left in between. CDR1 and CDR2 from the germline V gene are LNHNV and YYDKDF (reference sequence). The CDR3 is made up of 13 amino acids. The CDR3 is CATSRLATGELFF. The CDR3 nucleotides are TGTGCCACCAGCCGTCTAGCCACCGGGGAGCTGTTTTTT. The entire variable domain, with the rest obtained from reference TRBV15 and TRBJ2-2, is as follows: DAMVIQNPRYQVTQFGKPVTLSCSQTLNHNVMYWYQQKSSQAPKLLFHYYDKDFNNEADTPDNFQSRRPNTSFCFLDIRSPGLGDTAMYLCATSRLATGELFFGEGSRLTVL.

The chain combines TRBV24-1 with TRBJ2-1, with 10 bases lining up with TRBD2. Looked up from germline, CDR1 is KGHDR and CDR2 is SFDVKD. The CDR3 length is 16 residues. V lost 5 bases and J lost 2; bases outside the gene matches: 5. CDR3 sequence: CATSVTSGKAYNEQFF. CDR3 coding DNA: TGTGCCACCAGTGTAACTAGCGGGAAGGCCTACAATGAGCAGTTCTTC.

About this clone: The same CDR3 arises from other DNA sequences in this sample as well. CDR3 in amino acids: CATSDWTSGSNEQFF. The CDR3 DNA sequence: TGTGCCACCAGTGATTGGACTAGCGGGAGTAACGAGCAGTTCTTC. The V and J genes are TRBV24-1 and TRBJ2-1; 13 bases are a match to TRBD2. The J segment lost 10 bases and the V segment lost 2 bases, leaving 4 bases of the junction unmatched. The CDR3 loop spans 15 amino acids. Germline V CDR1 and CDR2: KGHDR, SFDVKD.

This clone was seen more than once but under ten times. The genes are TRBV2 and TRBJ2-7; TRBD1 might be the D (6 bases). Germline V CDR1 and CDR2: SNHLY, FYNNEI. V lost 7 bases and J 2 bases, leaving 21 bases between the germline ends. This CDR3 comprises 16 residues. CDR3 loop: CASIRLGAGVTYEQYF. As DNA, the CDR3 is TGTGCCAGCATCCGACTCGGGGCAGGGGTGACCTACGAGCAGTACTTC.

The gene calls are TRBV4-2 and TRBJ2-2; no clear D gene. CDR1 and CDR2 from the germline V gene are LGHNA and YNFKEQ. The CDR3 consists of 13 residues. V gave up 4 bases and J gave up 5 bases, with 8 bases separating them. CDR3 coding DNA: TGTGCCAGCAGCCCTAAGCGTACCGGGGAGCTGTTTTTT. Translating it yields CASSPKRTGELFF.

The genes are TRBV2 and TRBJ2-2, with unresolved D. This CDR3 has 12 amino acids. CDR1 is SNHLY and CDR2 is FYNNEI in the germline V gene. Trimming removed 6 bases at V and 5 bases at J, with 7 bases between. The CDR3: CASRAGTGELFF. In DNA, the CDR3 is TGTGCCAGCAGGGCCGGGACCGGGGAGCTGTTTTTT.

The rearrangement uses TRBV9 and TRBJ2-5; perhaps TRBD1 as D (5 bases). CDR1 SGDLS and CDR2 YYNGEE come from the germline V gene. V was pared by 3 bases and J by 4 bases, with 19 bases between. This CDR3 has 16 amino acids. The CDR3 loop is CASSETLVDMSETQYF. The CDR3 DNA follows: TGTGCCAGCAGCGAGACGTTGGTGGACATGTCAGAGACCCAGTACTTC. The variable domain in full, completed from reference TRBV9 and TRBJ2-5, reads DSGVTQTPKHLITATGQRVTLRCSPRSGDLSVYWYQQSLDQGLQFLIQYYNGEERAKGNILERFSAQQFPDLHSELNLSSLELGDSALYFCASSETLVDMSETQYFGPGTRLLVL.

This clone showed up just a few times. This chain joins TRBV7-3 and TRBJ1-1; D remains ambiguous. Trimming pared 2 bases from V and 0 bases from J, leaving 4 bases between. The CDR3 runs 13 residues. The germline V gene encodes CDR1 SGHTA and CDR2 FQGTGA. The CDR3 reads CASSLQMNTEAFF. The CDR3 nucleotides read TGTGCCAGCAGCTTACAGATGAACACTGAAGCTTTCTTT.

This chain links TRBV29-1 with TRBJ1-2; TRBD1 is a possible D gene (5 bases). This CDR3 comprises 14 residues. Germline V gives CDR1 SQVTM, CDR2 ANQGSEA. Trimming removed 3 bases from V and 5 bases from J, with 16 bases in between. CDR3 region: CSVDGGALRYGYTF. The CDR3 DNA follows: TGCAGCGTTGATGGCGGGGCTCTACGGTATGGCTACACCTTC.

The V gene is TRBV6-6, the J gene TRBJ2-7; maybe TRBD2 (6 bases). Germline CDR1 reads MNHNY; CDR2 reads SVGAGI (reference sequence). The CDR3 is 15 amino acids. V was cut by 0 bases and J by 4 bases, with 13 bases left in between. The CDR3 region is CASSYSVRLGYEQYF. The CDR3 DNA reads TGTGCCAGCAGTTACTCAGTTCGACTAGGTTACGAGCAGTACTTC.